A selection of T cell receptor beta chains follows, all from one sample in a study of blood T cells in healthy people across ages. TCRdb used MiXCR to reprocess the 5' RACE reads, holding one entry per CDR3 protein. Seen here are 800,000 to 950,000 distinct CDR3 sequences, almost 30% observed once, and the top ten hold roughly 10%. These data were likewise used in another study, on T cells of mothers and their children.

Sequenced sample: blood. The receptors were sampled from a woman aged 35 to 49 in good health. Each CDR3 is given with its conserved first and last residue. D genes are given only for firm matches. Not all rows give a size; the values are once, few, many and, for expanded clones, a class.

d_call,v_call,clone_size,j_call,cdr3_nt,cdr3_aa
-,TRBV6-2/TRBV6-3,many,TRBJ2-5,TGTGCCAGCAAACCGGGGGACTGGCAACTGACCCAGTACTTC,CASKPGDWQLTQYF
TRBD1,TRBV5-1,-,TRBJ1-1,TGCGCCAGCAGCTTGTATCTTTTGGGGGGACAGGGGGCTGAAGCTTTCTTT,CASSLYLLGGQGAEAFF
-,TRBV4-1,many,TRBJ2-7,TGCGCCAGCAGCTCCGCGGGGTTCTCCTACGAGCAGTACTTC,CASSSAGFSYEQYF
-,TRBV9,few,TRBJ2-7,TGTGCCGGCAGCGCCGCCTCGGGTAACTACGAGCAGTACTTC,CAGSAASGNYEQYF
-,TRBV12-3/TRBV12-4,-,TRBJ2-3,TGTGCCAGCAGTTTATCCGGGACTGACACAGATACGCAGTATTTT,CASSLSGTDTDTQYF
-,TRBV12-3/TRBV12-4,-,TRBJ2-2,TGTGCCAGCAGGCCCGACAGTAGGAACACCGGGGAGCTGTTTTTT,CASRPDSRNTGELFF
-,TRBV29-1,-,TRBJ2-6,TGCAGCGCGACAGGACCCTCTGGGGCCAACGTCCTGACTTTC,CSATGPSGANVLTF
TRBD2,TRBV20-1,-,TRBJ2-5,TGCAGTGCTAGAGAACTAGCGGGCGCCGATCGTGTCTCAGGGGAGACCCAGTACTTC,CSARELAGADRVSGETQYF
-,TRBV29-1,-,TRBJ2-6,-,CSVETGRQYFGANVLTF
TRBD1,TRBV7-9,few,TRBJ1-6,TGTGCCAGCAGCTCTCGGACAGGTCATTCACCCCTCCACTTT,CASSSRTGHSPLHF
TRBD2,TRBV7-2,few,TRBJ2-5,TGTGCCAGCAGCTTATGGGCTAGCGGGGGGAGTTCGGAGACCCAGTACTTC,CASSLWASGGSSETQYF
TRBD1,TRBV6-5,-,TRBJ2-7,TGTCCCAGCAGTGGACAACAGGGGGCCTACGAGCAGTACTTC,CPSSGQQGAYEQYF
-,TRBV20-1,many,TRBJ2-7,TGCAGTGCTGAGAGGAGTCCTGGCTACGAGCAGTACTTC,CSAERSPGYEQYF
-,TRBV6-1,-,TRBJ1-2,TGTGCCAGCAGTGAAGTATCGGGGGCCAGCTATGGCTACACCTTC,CASSEVSGASYGYTF
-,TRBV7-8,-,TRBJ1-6,TGTGCCAGCAGCTCCCAGGACACTTCACCCCTCCACTTT,CASSSQDTSPLHF
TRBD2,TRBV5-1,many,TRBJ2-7,TGCGCCAGCAGCCAGGGAGGGAACTACGAGCAGTACTTC,CASSQGGNYEQYF
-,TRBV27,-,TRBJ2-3,TGTGCCAGCAGCCTTAAACGGGGGGCAGATACGGAGTATTTT,CASSLKRGADTEYF
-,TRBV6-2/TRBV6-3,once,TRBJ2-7,TGTGCCACCCGGTTCGAGTGGTCCTACGAGCAGTACTTC,CATRFEWSYEQYF
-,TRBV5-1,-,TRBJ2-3,TGCGCCAGCAGCTTGATTTTGACAGGAAGCACAGATACGCAGTATTTT,CASSLILTGSTDTQYF
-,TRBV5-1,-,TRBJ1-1,TGCGCCAGCAGCTTGGAAGGGGGGGTAATTGGCACTGAAGCTTTCTTT,CASSLEGGVIGTEAFF
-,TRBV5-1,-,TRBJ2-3,TGCGCCAGCAGCACCGGGGGAGCCGAGGATACGCAGTATTTT,CASSTGGAEDTQYF